These 16 T cell receptor beta chains share one sample of origin, sequenced in a study of vaccination and CD4 T cells after COVID-19. The treatment: roughly 10-day PBMC culture with coronavirus spike peptide pools or control peptides (ViraFEST assay). These receptors lack a known antigen. The Oncomine TCR Beta short-read assay was applied to DNA of cultured CD4+ T cells. In TCRdb, the PCR reads were re-called with MiXCR into one record per CDR3 protein. The repertoire holds tens of thousands of distinct CDR3 sequences, with approximately 32% as singletons. Input material: cultured CD4+ T cells from blood. The receptors were sampled from a human donor with COVID-19.

V is TRBV7-8 and J is TRBJ1-5, with no clear D. The V and J ends lost 0 bases and 2 bases respectively, with 14 bases between them. The germline gives CDR1 SGHVS, CDR2 FQNEAQ. The CDR3 spans 17 residues. CDR3 DNA sequence: TGTGCCAGCAGCTTAGCAACCATCCCGAGGGGCAATCAGCCCCAGCATTTT. Translation gives CASSLATIPRGNQPQHF.

The gene calls are TRBV6-1 and TRBJ1-6; D perhaps matches TRBD1 (5 bases). Germline CDR1 and CDR2: MNHNS and SASEGT. V shed 6 bases and J shed 0 bases, with 18 bases lying between them. CDR3 size: 18 residues. The CDR3 protein is CASSLAGALSSYNSPLHF. The CDR3 DNA follows: TGTGCCAGCAGCCTTGCCGGGGCCCTCAGCTCCTATAATTCACCCCTCCACTTT.

The chain is built from TRBV24-1 and TRBJ2-2; TRBD2 might be the D (5 bases). Per the germline V gene, CDR1 is KGHDR and CDR2 is SFDVKD. Trimming left V 5 bases short and J 5 bases short, with 11 bases between. The CDR3 loop spans 14 amino acids. The chain's CDR3 is CATSVTSSTGELFF. CDR3 DNA sequence: TGTGCCACCAGTGTTACTAGTTCAACCGGGGAGCTGTTTTTT.

The chain is built from TRBV2 and TRBJ2-3, with D possibly TRBD1 on 6 matching bases. Trimming shortened V by 6 bases and J by 0 bases, and 13 bases separated the two germline ends. This CDR3 has 15 residues. CDR1 is SNHLY, CDR2 FYNNEI, per germline. In DNA, the CDR3 is TGTGCCAGCAGGGAGACAGGCTCTAGCACAGATACGCAGTATTTT. Residues: CASRETGSSTDTQYF.

The table lists this clonotype with a few counts. The rearrangement uses TRBV20-1 and TRBJ2-2, with D unclear. Trimming cost V 0 bases and J 5 bases, with 7 bases left between them. CDR3 size: 13 residues. Germline values: CDR1 DFQATT, CDR2 SNEGSKA (reference sequence). In DNA, the CDR3 is TGCAGTGCTAGAGAGGGTACGACCGGGGAGCTGTTTTTT. As protein: CSAREGTTGELFF.

This clonotype has only one observation. V usage is TRBV25-1 and J usage is TRBJ2-1; the D is unclear. Germline V CDR1 and CDR2: MGHDK, SYGVNS. The CDR3 sequence is 14 residues long. With 8 bases removed from V and 4 bases from J, the gap between germline ends came to 15 bases. CDR3 region: CASGSPSKYNEQFF. The CDR3 DNA sequence: TGTGCCAGCGGATCCCCGAGTAAATACAATGAGCAGTTCTTC.

This clonotype was counted a few times. This chain links TRBV6-1 with TRBJ2-7; perhaps TRBD2 as D (6 bases). Germline values: CDR1 MNHNS, CDR2 SASEGT. Trimming cost V 7 bases and J 0 bases, with 19 bases left between them. The CDR3 sequence is 16 residues long. CDR3 protein: CASIPLEGISSYEQYF. CDR3 nucleotide sequence: TGTGCCAGCATCCCGCTGGAGGGGATAAGCTCCTACGAGCAGTACTTC.

This clonotype was seen a handful of times. This rearrangement joins TRBV19 to TRBJ1-2, with 8 nucleotides matching TRBD1. J was trimmed by 0 bases and V by 3 bases; bases with no gene match: 9. From germline, CDR1 is LNHDA and CDR2 SQIVND (reference sequence). The CDR3 contains 17 residues. The CDR3, as DNA: TGTGCCAGTAGTATGGCTCTCCGACAGGGGTCTAACTATGGCTACACCTTC. Amino acid sequence: CASSMALRQGSNYGYTF.

The chain recombines TRBV27 with TRBJ2-1; 10 positions match TRBD1. The junction had 19 bases not matched to a gene; V was cut back by 4 bases and J by 16 bases. Germline-derived CDR1 and CDR2 are MNHEY and SMNVEV (reference sequence). This CDR3 is 16 amino acids long. The CDR3: CASSSSPGQGPRRVFF. The DNA for the CDR3 is TGTGCCAGCAGTTCCAGCCCGGGACAGGGGCCTCGAAGGGTCTTCTTC.

This rearrangement joins TRBV25-1 to TRBJ2-3; D is unclear. The CDR3 runs 12 residues. Per germline, CDR1 MGHDK and CDR2 SYGVNS. Trimming pared 2 bases from V and 5 bases from J, leaving 5 bases between. The DNA for the CDR3 is TGTGCCAGCAGTGAACGTGTAGATACGCAGTATTTT. Amino acids: CASSERVDTQYF.

In its sample, this clonotype was seen a few times. The chain joins TRBV6-1 to TRBJ2-7, with D possibly being TRBD1 (6 bases). Germline lookup yields CDR1 MNHNS and CDR2 SASEGT. The CDR3 length is 15 residues. Deletions cut 10 bases from V and 0 bases from J, with 19 bases between. The CDR3 is CATADRFDSSYEQYF. For the CDR3, the DNA is TGTGCCACCGCCGACAGGTTCGATAGCTCCTACGAGCAGTACTTC.

The chain employs TRBV7-3 and TRBJ1-6; tentative D call: TRBD1 (6 bases). V was clipped by 5 bases and J by 8 bases, with 10 bases between them. The CDR3 runs to 13 residues. Germline CDR1 reads SGHTA; CDR2 reads FQGTGA. DNA of the CDR3: TGTGCCAGCAGCCCGACAGGAGATTCACCCCTCCACTTT. Protein product: CASSPTGDSPLHF.

This chain links TRBV12-3 or TRBV12-4 with TRBJ2-7, with 8 bases that match TRBD1. The CDR3 spans 13 residues. V lost 6 bases to trimming and J lost 4 bases; unmatched junction nucleotides: 5. The CDR3 nucleotides are TGTGCCAGCAGCGCCAGGGGGCGGTACGAGCAGTACTTC. This encodes CASSARGRYEQYF.

The chain has TRBV5-1 and TRBJ2-5; D is uncertain. This CDR3 has 15 residues. Trimming took 4 bases from V and 2 from J, leaving 15 bases between them. Germline V gives CDR1 SGHRS, CDR2 YFSETQ. The CDR3 sequence is CASSGWVLEQETQYF. In DNA form, the CDR3 reads TGCGCCAGCAGCGGCTGGGTATTGGAGCAAGAGACCCAGTACTTC.

This clonotype was counted between two and nine times. The chain couples TRBV12-3 or TRBV12-4 to TRBJ1-5; TRBD1 matches 7 bases. The CDR3 runs 17 residues. J gave up 1 base and V 2 bases, and 8 bases lay outside the gene matches. The CDR3 is CASSLRQGVGSNQPQHF. CDR3 nucleotides: TGTGCCAGCAGTTTAAGGCAGGGGGTTGGGAGCAATCAGCCCCAGCATTTT.

This clonotype was found a few times. V and J are TRBV20-1 and TRBJ1-5; the D gene is possibly TRBD1 (5 bases). The germline V gene encodes CDR1 DFQATT and CDR2 SNEGSKA (reference sequence). V was pared by 5 bases and J by 8 bases, with 13 bases between. The CDR3 is made up of 12 amino acids. The CDR3 loop is CSAGPGGEPQHF. The CDR3 DNA is TGCAGTGCTGGCCCGGGGGGAGAGCCCCAGCATTTT.